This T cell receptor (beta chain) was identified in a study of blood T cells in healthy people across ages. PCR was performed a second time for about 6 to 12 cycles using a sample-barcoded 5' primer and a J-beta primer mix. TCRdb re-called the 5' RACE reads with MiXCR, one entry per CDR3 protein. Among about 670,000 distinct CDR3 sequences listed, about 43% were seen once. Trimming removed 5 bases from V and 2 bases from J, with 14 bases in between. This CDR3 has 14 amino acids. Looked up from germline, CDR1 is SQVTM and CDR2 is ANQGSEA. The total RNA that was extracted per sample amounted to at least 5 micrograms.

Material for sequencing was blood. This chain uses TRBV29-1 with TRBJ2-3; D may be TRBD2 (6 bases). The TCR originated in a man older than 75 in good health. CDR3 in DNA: TGCAGCGTTCAGATCGGGACTTCCACAGATACGCAGTATTTT. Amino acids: CSVQIGTSTDTQYF.